A single sample gave rise to the 8 T cell receptor beta chains below, sequenced in a study of early T cells in non-severe SARS-CoV-2 infection. TCRdb re-called the 5' RACE reads with MiXCR, one entry per CDR3 protein. The profile covers tens of thousands of distinct CDR3 sequences, with less than 15% appearing a single time and around 4.8% taken by the ten largest. The specimen comprised whole blood, sampled at baseline. The receptors originated from an adult who was a healthcare worker with PCR-confirmed SARS-CoV-2 infection or an uninfected control (not recorded which).

This clonotype showed up just a few times. The V and J genes are TRBV7-2 and TRBJ2-7; 7 bases are a match to TRBD2. Per the germline V gene, CDR1 is SGHTA and CDR2 is FQGNSA. This CDR3 comprises 14 residues. J gave up 4 bases and V 5 bases, and 8 bases lay outside the gene matches. CDR3 in DNA: TGTGCCAGCAGCAAGGCGGGAGCTGTTTACGAGCAGTACTTC. Encoded protein: CASSKAGAVYEQYF.

The chain combines TRBV6-5 with TRBJ2-1, with D tentatively TRBD2 (6 bases). The germline CDR1 and CDR2 sequences are MNHEY and SVGAGI. V lost 2 bases to trimming and J lost 4 bases, with 21 bases between them. The CDR3 contains 18 residues. CDR3 nucleotides: TGTGCCAGCAGTTACATTGTGAAGGCGGGGCGGTCATACAATGAGCAGTTCTTC. As protein: CASSYIVKAGRSYNEQFF.

This clonotype showed up just a few times. The J gene is TRBJ2-3, the V gene TRBV5-4; D may be TRBD1 (6 bases). The CDR3 runs to 13 residues. CDR1 and CDR2 from the germline V gene are SGHNT and YYREEE (reference sequence). The V gene lost 5 bases and the J gene lost 6 bases, with 13 bases spanning the gap. The DNA for the CDR3 is TGTGCCAGCAGACTGGACAGATTCGATACGCAGTATTTT. Encoded protein: CASRLDRFDTQYF.

The chain links TRBV14 to TRBJ2-1, with TRBD2 as a possible D gene (6 bases). Per germline, CDR1 SGHDN and CDR2 FVKESK. The CDR3 contains 14 residues. Trimming pared 4 bases from V and 9 bases from J, leaving 16 bases between. CDR3 coding DNA: TGTGCCAGCAGCCCCGTTGGCGGGAAGAGTGAGCAGTTCTTC. Protein sequence: CASSPVGGKSEQFF.

The chain carries TRBV5-8 and TRBJ1-1; tentative D call: TRBD1 (6 bases). V was pared by 4 bases and J by 4 bases, with 20 bases between. The CDR3 is 16 amino acids. Germline-derived CDR1 and CDR2 are SGHTS and YDEGEE. CDR3 loop: CASSRTSGAVGTEAFF. CDR3 DNA: TGTGCCAGCAGCCGCACTTCGGGGGCGGTTGGCACTGAAGCTTTCTTT.

In nucleotides, the CDR3 is TGTGCCAGACAAGCAAGACAGGGCGTCCATGGCTACACCTTC. Its protein product is CARQARQGVHGYTF. V is TRBV19 and J is TRBJ1-2, with 7 bases identical to TRBD1. Germline CDR1 reads LNHDA; CDR2 reads SQIVND (reference sequence). V was pared by 9 bases and J by 6 bases, with 13 bases of the junction left unmatched. There are 14 residues in the CDR3.

This clonotype was recorded at least ten times. The gene calls are TRBV5-1 and TRBJ2-6; D possibly corresponds to TRBD1 (5 bases). The CDR3 contains 17 residues. The ends were cut back, 7 bases at V and 0 bases at J, with 17 bases in the middle. Germline lookup yields CDR1 SGHRS and CDR2 YFSETQ. The CDR3 sequence is CASGPRQLSSGANVLTF. The DNA for the CDR3 is TGCGCCAGCGGGCCGAGACAGCTAAGCTCTGGGGCCAACGTCCTGACTTTC.

This clonotype was counted only a few times. This chain links TRBV2 with TRBJ2-7, with TRBD2 identical over 8 bases. The CDR3 is 15 amino acids. Germline CDR1 reads SNHLY; CDR2 reads FYNNEI. V lost 3 bases and J lost 5; bases outside the gene matches: 9. The CDR3 DNA is TGTGCCAGCAGTGACCTCCCCGGGGGGGGGAACGAGCAGTACTTC. Its translation is CASSDLPGGGNEQYF. Based on the CDR3 plus reference TRBV2 and TRBJ2-7, the full variable domain is EPEVTQTPSHQVTQMGQEVILRCVPISNHLYFYWYRQILGQKVEFLVSFYNNEISEKSEIFDDQFSVERPDGSNFTLKIRSTKLEDSAMYFCASSDLPGGGNEQYFGPGTRLTVT.